The 2 T cell receptor beta chains below come from one sample, sequenced in a study of T cells in Graves' hyperthyroidism and ophthalmopathy. There were TCR beta CDR3 regions amplified from RNA transcripts. The HTBI primer set was used in a first-round RT-PCR of the TCR CDR3. TCRdb redid the calling of the multiplex PCR reads with MiXCR, one entry per CDR3 protein. Here the sample spans over 500,000 distinct CDR3 sequences, roughly 15% being singletons. Sequencing input: blood. The receptors originated from a woman between 18 and 29 years old with Graves' ophthalmopathy.

The CDR3 nucleotides are TGTGCCATCAGTGAAACTCCCTACGAGCAGTACTTC. Residues: CAISETPYEQYF. This sequence joins TRBV10-3 and TRBJ2-7; D gene uncertain. This CDR3 has 12 amino acids. The germline gives CDR1 ENHRY, CDR2 SYGVKD. V lost 3 bases, J lost 2 bases, and 5 bases lay in between.

This clonotype appeared many times. This chain links TRBV12-3 or TRBV12-4 with TRBJ2-2, with 11 bases aligning to TRBD2. V was pared by 6 bases and J by 4 bases, with 7 bases of the junction left unmatched. The CDR3 length is 16 residues. The CDR3, as DNA: TGTGCCAGCAGCCGCGGGACTAGCGGTTTCACCGGGGAGCTGTTTTTT. Residues: CASSRGTSGFTGELFF.